Shown below are 14 T cell receptor beta chains from a single sample sequenced in a study of shared clonotypes between healthy human individuals. CD45RO-negative, CCR7-selected cells formed the naive CD8 fraction, which excluded terminally differentiated effector memory CD45RA+ cells. Sequenced by immunoSEQ multiplex PCR; TCRdb stores in-frame clones only, minus some. The sample records roughly 2,000,000 clones, 85% to 95% being singletons. Sequenced: naive CD8+ T cells from PBMCs. These receptors were collected from a man aged 18 to 30 in good health. Some clones in this sample may be carry-over from other donors' samples.

The CDR3 loop reads CASSIKGQDYTRELFF. CDR3 DNA sequence: TGTGCCAGTAGTATCAAGGGACAGGACTACACAAGGGAGCTGTTTTTT. The rearrangement uses TRBV19 and TRBJ2-2, with 8 nucleotides matching TRBD1. The CDR3 extends over 16 amino acids. CDR1 is LNHDA and CDR2 is SQIVND in the germline V gene (reference sequence). Trimming took 3 bases from V and 9 from J; bases not matched to a gene: 12.

The chain couples TRBV28 to TRBJ1-2, with D hard to call. The CDR3 runs to 14 residues. Germline V gene data show CDR1 as MDHEN and CDR2 as SYDVKM. Trimming stripped 2 bases from V and 6 bases from J, with 13 bases between. CDR3 DNA: TGTGCCAGCAGTTTACTAGTCCCCATCGATGGCTACACCTTC. It is translated as CASSLLVPIDGYTF.

This chain uses TRBV29-1 with TRBJ2-1; D uncertain. Germline V gives CDR1 SQVTM, CDR2 ANQGSEA. Trimming cost V 2 bases and J 9 bases, with 8 bases left between them. The CDR3 consists of 11 residues. The CDR3 loop is CSVESTGEQFF. Written as DNA, the CDR3 is TGCAGCGTTGAATCAACGGGTGAGCAGTTCTTC.

The V and J genes are TRBV7-9 and TRBJ1-2; D ambiguous. This CDR3 is 14 amino acids long. The ends were cut back, 1 base at V and 4 bases at J, with 10 bases in the middle. CDR1 is SEHNR, CDR2 FQNEAQ, per germline (reference sequence). The CDR3 DNA sequence: TGTGCCAGCAGCTTAGGGACGGCTAGCTATGGCTACACCTTC. It specifies CASSLGTASYGYTF.

J is TRBJ1-2 and V is TRBV29-1; possible D gene TRBD1, 6 bases. Trimming removed 5 bases at V and 0 bases at J, with 13 bases between. In germline, CDR1 is SQVTM, CDR2 ANQGSEA. The CDR3 totals 14 residues. CDR3 protein: CSVLDSSTNYGYTF. CDR3 DNA sequence: TGCAGCGTTTTGGACAGCTCTACTAACTATGGCTACACCTTC.

J is TRBJ1-3 and V is TRBV2; the D gene is possibly TRBD1 (5 bases). The CDR3 consists of 16 residues. Germline CDR1 SNHLY, CDR2 FYNNEI. V lost 4 bases, J lost 4 bases, and 17 bases lay in between. The CDR3 DNA reads TGTGCCAGCAGTGGCAGCTCCGGGACGAGCGGAAACACCATATATTTT. Protein product: CASSGSSGTSGNTIYF.

The chain uses TRBV9 and TRBJ1-1, with 7 bases aligning to TRBD1. The trim removed 3 bases at V and 3 bases at J, leaving 2 bases unmatched. Germline V gene data show CDR1 as SGDLS and CDR2 as YYNGEE. The CDR3 is 13 amino acids. The CDR3 coding sequence is TGTGCCAGCAGCGATGACAGGGACACTGAAGCTTTCTTT. This translates into CASSDDRDTEAFF.

The rearrangement joins TRBV28 to TRBJ1-5; maybe TRBD1 (5 bases). The germline V gene encodes CDR1 MDHEN and CDR2 SYDVKM. There are 15 residues in the CDR3. Trimming stripped 10 bases from V and 6 bases from J, with 22 bases between. The CDR3: CATPKGAGRCQPQHF. The CDR3 DNA reads as TGTGCCACCCCCAAGGGTGCAGGGAGGTGTCAGCCCCAGCATTTT.

Notes on this clone: Other DNA variants within this sample encode the same CDR3. This chain links TRBV7-9 with TRBJ2-5; unclear D gene. Germline-derived CDR1 and CDR2 are SEHNR and FQNEAQ (reference sequence). The CDR3 is 12 residues long. Trimming stripped 2 bases from V and 5 bases from J, with 6 bases between. The CDR3 loop reads CASSLPLETQYF. CDR3 coding DNA: TGTGCCAGCAGCTTACCGTTGGAGACCCAGTACTTC.

This clone was detected a few times. J is TRBJ2-5 and V is TRBV11-2, with TRBD2 matching 10 bases. The CDR3 consists of 17 residues. V lost 0 bases and J lost 5; bases outside the gene matches: 9. Germline V gives CDR1 SGHAT, CDR2 FQNNGV. In DNA form, the CDR3 reads TGTGCCAGCAGCTTAGAGGGAGCGGGGGGGCCCCACGAGACCCAGTACTTC. The encoded protein is CASSLEGAGGPHETQYF.

V and J are TRBV7-8 and TRBJ1-5; D is perhaps TRBD1 (5 bases). CDR3 length: 15 amino acids. The V gene lost 4 bases and the J gene lost 4 bases, with 14 bases spanning the gap. Looked up from germline, CDR1 is SGHVS and CDR2 is FQNEAQ. The CDR3 nucleotides are TGTGCCAGCAGCTCACTTGGGAGGGGAAATCAGCCCCAGCATTTT. Translation: CASSSLGRGNQPQHF. The full variable domain, its missing parts supplied by reference TRBV7-8 and TRBJ1-5, is GAGVSQSPRYKVAKRGQDVALRCDPISGHVSLFWYQQALGQGPEFLTYFQNEAQLDKSGLPSDRFFAERPEGSVSTLKIQRTQQEDSAVYLCASSSLGRGNQPQHFGDGTRLSIL.

This CDR3 is CASSTRQGYSNQPQHF. CDR3 in DNA: TGTGCCAGCAGTACCCGACAGGGGTACAGCAATCAGCCCCAGCATTTT. The chain recombines TRBV28 with TRBJ1-5; 8 nucleotides align to TRBD1. Germline values: CDR1 MDHEN, CDR2 SYDVKM. V trimming: 5 bases; J trimming: 1 base; junction bases outside the gene matches: 7. CDR3 length: 16 amino acids. Full variable domain (missing parts from reference TRBV28 and TRBJ1-5): DVKVTQSSRYLVKRTGEKVFLECVQDMDHENMFWYRQDPGLGLRLIYFSYDVKMKEKGDIPEGYSVSREKKERFSLILESASTNQTSMYLCASSTRQGYSNQPQHFGDGTRLSIL.

The rearrangement links TRBV27 to TRBJ1-1, with D unresolved. The CDR3 sequence is 17 residues long. Deletions cut 5 bases from V and 3 bases from J, with 22 bases between. Germline CDR1 MNHEY, CDR2 SMNVEV (reference sequence). CDR3: CASSPRTYRGIDTEAFF. The CDR3 nucleotides are TGTGCCAGCAGTCCTCGGACCTATCGAGGGATAGACACTGAAGCTTTCTTT.

The chain carries TRBV7-9 and TRBJ2-7; D is uncertain. The CDR3 sequence is 13 residues long. CDR1 is SEHNR, CDR2 FQNEAQ, per germline (reference sequence). Trimming pared 5 bases from V and 3 bases from J, leaving 11 bases between. CDR3 nucleotides: TGTGCCAGCAGCCCTACTCTAGTCTACGAGCAGTACTTC. Its translation: CASSPTLVYEQYF.